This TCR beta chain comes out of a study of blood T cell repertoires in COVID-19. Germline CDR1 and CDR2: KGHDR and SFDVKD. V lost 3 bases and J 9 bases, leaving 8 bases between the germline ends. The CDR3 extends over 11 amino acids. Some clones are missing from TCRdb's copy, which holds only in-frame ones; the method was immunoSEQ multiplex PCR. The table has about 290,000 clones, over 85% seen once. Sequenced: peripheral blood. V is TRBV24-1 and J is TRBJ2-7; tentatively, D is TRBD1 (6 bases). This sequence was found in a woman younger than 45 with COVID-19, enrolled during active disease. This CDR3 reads CATSDGQSQYF. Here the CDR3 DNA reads TGTGCCACCAGTGATGGACAGTCGCAGTACTTC.